This section outlines one T cell receptor beta chain sequence together with its context. Having ophthalmopathy, the donors showed moderate-to-severe activity, CAS ≥3 and NOSPECS ≥4, with disease lasting under 3 months. As the template, RNA transcripts were used to amplify TCR beta CDR3 regions. RT-PCR was first run with HTBI primers, then multiplex PCR in a second round. TCRdb reprocessed the multiplex PCR reads with MiXCR, giving one entry per CDR3 protein. The data contain some 750,000 distinct CDR3 sequences, around 40% of them seen just once; the ten biggest clones take up approximately 43%. This sample was taken from a study of Graves' ophthalmopathy and Graves' hyperthyroidism. The origin of this receptor is an adult man with Graves' ophthalmopathy. The sequenced sample consisted of peripheral blood.

As DNA, the CDR3 is TGTGCCAGCAGTGTTACAGGGGGCGGTAACTATGGCTACACCTTC. Its protein product is CASSVTGGGNYGYTF. The chain combines TRBV28 with TRBJ1-2; 9 nucleotides agree with TRBD1. The V segment lost 5 bases and the J segment 1 base; nucleotides outside the gene matches: 5. CDR1 is MDHEN and CDR2 is SYDVKM in the germline V gene. The CDR3 loop spans 15 amino acids.